This TCR beta chain is drawn from a study of PD-L1 blockade in urothelial cancer. Study in general: Men with urothelial cancer arising in the bladder made up about 85% of the roughly 29 patients. Blood was subjected to analysis at 3 weeks (second dose) and 6 weeks following treatment start.

Repertoires were generated with immunoSEQ multiplex PCR, while TCRdb's copy carries only in-frame clones and drops some. Of 35,000 or so clones listed, over 70% are singletons. Looked up from germline, CDR1 is MDHEN and CDR2 is SYDVKM. This CDR3 spans 15 amino acids. Trimming cost V 5 bases and J 2 bases; bases outside gene matches: 7. The study collected 1 to 8 samples per patient, pretreatment and on-treatment. V and J are TRBV28 and TRBJ2-7; TRBD1 aligns across 9 bases. The sequence was obtained from a man aged 55-75 years with urothelial cancer. Sequencing used PBMCs, obtained around atezolizumab (anti-PD-L1) treatment. CDR3 nucleotides: TGTGCCAGCAGTCACGGGACAGGGCTTACCTACGAGCAGTACTTC. Translation: CASSHGTGLTYEQYF.